Listed below are T cell receptor beta chains from one sample, sequenced in a study of blood T cell repertoires in COVID-19. Clones were sequenced by immunoSEQ multiplex PCR, and TCRdb holds only the in-frame ones, with some missing. Counted here are fewer than 35,000 clones, approximately 82% occurring once; the ten biggest clones make up around 2%. Sequencing was performed on peripheral blood. The receptor source for this set is a man older than 75 with active or convalescent COVID-19. CDR3s leave out the opening cysteine and the closing phenylalanine or tryptophan.

j_call cdr3_length v_call cdr3_aa
TRBJ1-1 11 TRBV29-1 SVERVGRSEAF
TRBJ2-3 16 TRBV18 ASSPAVHGSFSTDTQY
TRBJ2-3 10 TRBV6-6 ASSREADTQY
TRBJ2-6 15 TRBV7-2 ASSLGTGGSGANVLT
TRBJ1-5 12 TRBV24-1 ATSAQGGNQPQH
TRBJ2-7 13 TRBV5-8 ASGHRRAYSYEQY
TRBJ1-5 12 TRBV6-5 ASRREGGNQPQH
TRBJ2-6 15 TRBV5-5 ASSLWAISSGANVLT
TRBJ1-2 8 TRBV24-1 ATKSPGYT
TRBJ2-6 14 TRBV18 ASSPPTGSGANVLT
TRBJ2-7 13 TRBV5-4 ASSPGLVRSYEQY
TRBJ2-6 13 TRBV5-6 ASSLVVSGANVLT
TRBJ1-4 10 TRBV28 ASSSEEEKLF
TRBJ2-1 11 TRBV19 ASIGLGYNEQF
TRBJ2-1 12 TRBV27 ASSDVRSYNEQF
TRBJ2-7 14 TRBV3-1/TRBV3-2 ASSQPPGTGGDEQY
TRBJ2-5 12 TRBV7-7 ASSLGQGKETQY
TRBJ1-6 10 TRBV28 ASRQGGSPLH
TRBJ2-5 11 TRBV7-9 ASGVGAKETQY
TRBJ2-7 12 TRBV7-2 ASSLRQGMNEQY
TRBJ2-2 14 TRBV15 ATSRDLSFLSGELF
TRBJ2-1 12 TRBV2 ATKGQGGPNEQF
TRBJ1-4 11 TRBV2 ASREVGREKLF
TRBJ2-3 10 TRBV2 ASSRGDDTQY
TRBJ2-5 14 TRBV15 ATSRIRQAPSGTQY
TRBJ2-3 12 TRBV6-5 ASRDSGPADTQY
TRBJ2-2 17 TRBV5-7 ASSLGGPRDRVNTGELF
TRBJ1-6 9 TRBV11-2 ASSHGQVLH
TRBJ2-1 12 TRBV2 ASREGTSGGEQF
TRBJ2-2 12 TRBV5-1 ASRSGQNTGELF
TRBJ1-5 9 TRBV20-1 SAGQGQPQH
TRBJ2-3 12 TRBV5-1 ASRRDTSTDTQY
TRBJ2-5 13 TRBV10-3 AISDSSGLLETQY
TRBJ1-2 16 TRBV4-1 ASSRKSPLTGGDYGYT
TRBJ2-5 13 TRBV5-4 ASSLGGGREETQY
TRBJ1-2 14 TRBV3-1/TRBV3-2 ASSQDPRGLGYGYT
TRBJ2-2 16 TRBV9 ASSVDGPGGGDTGELF
TRBJ2-3 12 TRBV9 ASSVTTSTDTQY
TRBJ1-1 11 TRBV11-2 ASSLGYRGEAF
TRBJ2-7 13 TRBV3-1/TRBV3-2 ASSPDSGREGEQY
TRBJ2-1 11 TRBV2 ASSENMINEQF
TRBJ2-6 12 TRBV5-1 ASSLYSGANVLT
TRBJ1-1 13 TRBV18 ASSPPGGSSTEAF
TRBJ2-7 13 TRBV6-5 ASSMVSRQPYEQY
TRBJ2-3 14 TRBV10-2 ASSAPGTRSLDTQY
TRBJ2-7 15 TRBV6-1 ASSEQTPGQGPHEQY
TRBJ2-1 12 TRBV11-2 ASSSGRSYNEQF
TRBJ2-7 12 TRBV20-1 SASLFGAGGEQY